The 29 T cell receptor beta chains below all came from one sample that was sequenced in a study of blood T cell repertoires in COVID-19 (dated by TCRdb to 2019 to 2021). The library was obtained by the immunoSEQ multiplex PCR assay. What TCRdb holds here is the immuneACCESS table cut down to in-frame rearrangements. Part of the clones is not present; checked against another copy, under half of the missing clones reflect an unresolved V gene, and the others are unexplained. Across this sample there are about 150,000 clones, with around 83% seen only once. The ten biggest clones cover approximately 9.1% of the sample. What was sequenced was PBMCs or T cells enriched from blood (not recorded which). These receptors were obtained from a man between 45 and 60 years old who had recovered from COVID-19.

The chain recombines TRBV7-9 with TRBJ2-2; 9 bases fit TRBD1. With V trimmed by 5 bases and J by 2 bases, 12 bases remained unmatched. Germline V gives CDR1 SEHNR, CDR2 FQNEAQ (reference sequence). The CDR3 covers 18 residues. This chain's CDR3 is CASSPHPDRGDNTGELFF. CDR3 bases: TGTGCCAGCAGCCCGCACCCGGACAGGGGCGACAACACCGGGGAGCTGTTTTTT.

Comment on this clone: A much larger clonotype is one base distant, so this may be a read error. The chain employs TRBV14 and TRBJ2-7; D is possibly TRBD2 (7 bases). CDR1 is SGHDN, CDR2 FVKESK, per germline. The CDR3 sequence is 14 residues long. Trimming took 4 bases from V and 0 from J, leaving 10 bases between them. CDR3 sequence (DNA): TGTGCCAGCAGCCCGGCGGGGGCCTCCTACGAGCAGTACTTC. As protein: CASSPAGASYEQYF.

The J gene is TRBJ1-5, the V gene TRBV7-9; TRBD1 agrees at 8 bases. Germline V gene sequence: CDR1 SEHNR, CDR2 FQNEAQ (reference sequence). The CDR3 contains 16 residues. V dropped 3 bases and J dropped 3; count of bases not matched to a gene: 7. In nucleotides, the CDR3 is TGTGCCAGCAGCTTCTCCGGGACAGGATTCAATCAGCCCCAGCATTTT. The encoded protein is CASSFSGTGFNQPQHF.

The rearrangement joins TRBV19 to TRBJ2-5; 10 nucleotides agree with TRBD1. V was clipped by 3 bases and J by 2 bases; unmatched bases: 6. This CDR3 contains 16 residues. CDR1 and CDR2 (germline): LNHDA, SQIVND (reference sequence). The CDR3 nucleotides read TGTGCCAGTAGTATGGGGGGACAGGGGTTTCAAGAGACCCAGTACTTC. Translation: CASSMGGQGFQETQYF.

V is TRBV5-1 and J is TRBJ1-1, with 12 bases that match TRBD1. CDR3 size: 17 residues. CDR1 and CDR2 (germline): SGHRS, YFSETQ. Germline trimming cut 5 bases from V and 1 base from J; bases unmatched to any gene: 9. CDR3 bases: TGCGCCAGCAGACAGACCGGGACAGGGGGCCGGAACACTGAAGCTTTCTTT. Translating gives CASRQTGTGGRNTEAFF.

The rearrangement uses TRBV25-1 and TRBJ2-7; D unresolved. Germline lookup yields CDR1 MGHDK and CDR2 SYGVNS. Trimming shortened V by 5 bases and J by 3 bases, and 5 bases separated the two germline ends. CDR3 length: 11 residues. As DNA, the CDR3 is TGTGCCAGCAGTAATTACTACGAGCAGTACTTC. It codes for CASSNYYEQYF.

The chain links TRBV5-6 to TRBJ1-5; possibly TRBD1 for D (5 bases). The CDR3 consists of 16 residues. The germline V gene has CDR1 SGHDT and CDR2 YYEEEE. V lost 3 bases to trimming and J lost 0 bases, with 13 bases between them. The CDR3 DNA reads TGTGCCAGCAGCTCGGCAGGGCAGTATAGCAATCAGCCCCAGCATTTT. This codes for CASSSAGQYSNQPQHF.

The V gene is TRBV9, the J gene TRBJ2-7; D not resolved. This CDR3 region has 14 residues. CDR1 is SGDLS and CDR2 is YYNGEE in the germline V gene. Trimming shortened V by 2 bases and J by 0 bases, and 9 bases separated the two germline ends. In DNA form, the CDR3 reads TGTGCCAGCAGCGTCGACTGGAGCTCCTACGAGCAGTACTTC. Translated: CASSVDWSSYEQYF. Complete variable domain (other parts from reference TRBV9 and TRBJ2-7): DSGVTQTPKHLITATGQRVTLRCSPRSGDLSVYWYQQSLDQGLQFLIQYYNGEERAKGNILERFSAQQFPDLHSELNLSSLELGDSALYFCASSVDWSSYEQYFGPGTRLTVT.

V usage is TRBV6-2 or TRBV6-3 and J usage is TRBJ2-7, with a tentative D call TRBD2 (6 bases). V lost 4 bases, J lost 0 bases, and 16 bases lay in between. CDR3 length: 16 residues. CDR1 MNHEY and CDR2 SVGEGT come from the germline V gene. In DNA, the CDR3 is TGTGCCAGCAGTTCTTTCGGGGGACCCACCTCCTACGAGCAGTACTTC. This codes for CASSSFGGPTSYEQYF.

The rearrangement joins TRBV21-1 to TRBJ2-3; the tabulated D call, TRBD2, remains unverified against the DNA. TRBV21-1 is a known pseudogene. CDR3 size: 14 residues. The CDR3 DNA sequence: TGTGCCAGCAGCAAACTCCCTGGCACAGATACGCAGTATTTT. As protein: CASSKLPGTDTQYF.

This clone was observed a few times. The chain has TRBV14 and TRBJ1-4, with 7 bases lining up with TRBD1. The length of the CDR3 is 15 residues. V was pared by 3 bases and J by 8 bases, with 9 bases of the junction left unmatched. In germline, CDR1 is SGHDN, CDR2 FVKESK. This CDR3 reads CASSHPEGAREKLFF. CDR3 coding DNA: TGTGCCAGCAGCCACCCCGAGGGGGCGCGGGAAAAACTGTTTTTT.

The genes are TRBV3-1 (or the pseudogene TRBV3-2) and TRBJ2-3; 8 positions agree with TRBD2. The J segment lost 5 bases and the V segment lost 6 bases, leaving 13 bases of the junction unmatched. Germline values: CDR1 LGHDT, CDR2 YNNKEL (reference sequence). The CDR3 extends over 16 amino acids. The CDR3, as DNA: TGTGCCAGCAGGCCCAGCCACGGGGGGGCCAGAGATACGCAGTATTTT. This gives the protein CASRPSHGGARDTQYF.

This clone came up once. The chain is built from TRBV19 and TRBJ2-5, with TRBD2 matching 8 bases. This CDR3 region has 15 residues. Germline-derived CDR1 and CDR2 are LNHDA and SQIVND (reference sequence). V shed 4 bases and J 4 bases; nucleotides not matched to a gene: 8. The DNA for the CDR3 is TGTGCCAGTAGTACCGGGACTAGAGATATAGAGACCCAGTACTTC. This sequence encodes CASSTGTRDIETQYF.

This chain joins TRBV15 and TRBJ1-1, with D maybe TRBD1 (5 bases). CDR3 length equals 14 residues. Per the germline V gene, CDR1 is LNHNV and CDR2 is YYDKDF (reference sequence). V was clipped by 0 bases and J by 4 bases, with 9 bases between them. CDR3 in amino acids: CATSRDAGGTEAFF. CDR3 DNA: TGTGCCACCAGCAGAGACGCGGGGGGCACTGAAGCTTTCTTT. Filled out from reference TRBV15 and TRBJ1-1, the complete variable domain reads DAMVIQNPRYQVTQFGKPVTLSCSQTLNHNVMYWYQQKSSQAPKLLFHYYDKDFNNEADTPDNFQSRRPNTSFCFLDIRSPGLGDTAMYLCATSRDAGGTEAFFGQGTRLTVV.

J is TRBJ1-3 and V is TRBV19, with D uncertain. The CDR3 sequence is 15 residues long. Between the trimmed V and J ends, which lost 3 bases and 4 bases, there was a span of 13 bases. Germline V gives CDR1 LNHDA, CDR2 SQIVND (reference sequence). The CDR3 nucleotides read TGTGCCAGTAGTATTGGAGGGCCTGCGGGAAACACCATATATTTT. Its protein product is CASSIGGPAGNTIYF.

The V gene is TRBV30, the J gene TRBJ2-7; 7 bases map to TRBD1. Germline V lookup: CDR1 GTSNPN, CDR2 SVGIG (reference sequence). V gave up 2 bases and J gave up 6 bases; unmatched junction bases: 4. The CDR3 has 12 amino acids. Here the CDR3 reads CAWSKTGFEQYF. CDR3 DNA sequence: TGTGCCTGGAGTAAGACAGGGTTCGAGCAGTACTTC. The whole variable domain, filled in from reference TRBV30 and TRBJ2-7, reads SQTIHQWPATLVQPVGSPLSLECTVEGTSNPNLYWYRQAAGRGLQLLFYSVGIGQISSEVPQNLSASRPQDRQFILSSKKLLLSDSGFYLCAWSKTGFEQYFGPGTRLTVT.

The V and J genes are TRBV7-8 and TRBJ1-3, with TRBD1 as a possible D gene (6 bases). There are 15 residues in the CDR3. With 5 bases removed from V and 2 bases from J, the gap between germline ends came to 13 bases. Germline V gives CDR1 SGHVS, CDR2 FQNEAQ. The CDR3 reads CASSLYGGTGNTIYF. CDR3 DNA: TGTGCCAGCAGCCTATATGGGGGCACTGGAAACACCATATATTTT.

The J gene is TRBJ1-2, the V gene TRBV3-1 (or the pseudogene TRBV3-2), with 7 bases identical to TRBD1. Germline CDR1 is LGHDT and CDR2 is YNNKEL (reference sequence). Losses at the gene ends were 5 bases for V and 4 bases for J; bases not matched to a gene: 7. The CDR3 has 14 residues. CDR3 nucleotide sequence: TGTGCCAGCAGCTACCGGGACAGTGGCTATGGCTACACCTTC. Its protein is CASSYRDSGYGYTF.

The rearrangement links TRBV27 to TRBJ1-5, with 8 nucleotides matching TRBD1. J was trimmed by 0 bases and V by 6 bases; bases with no gene match: 4. This CDR3 is built from 15 residues. The germline V gene has CDR1 MNHEY and CDR2 SMNVEV (reference sequence). The CDR3 sequence is CASSLRGLSNQPQHF. The CDR3 bases are TGTGCCAGCAGCCTCAGGGGGCTTAGCAATCAGCCCCAGCATTTT.

The genes are TRBV7-8 and TRBJ2-7; no definite D call. The V and J ends lost 1 base and 0 bases respectively, with 10 bases between them. Germline V lookup: CDR1 SGHVS, CDR2 FQNEAQ. CDR3 size: 15 residues. CDR3 nucleotide sequence: TGTGCCAGCAGCTTAGAGGCCCGGAGCTCCTACGAGCAGTACTTC. Its translation: CASSLEARSSYEQYF.

The gene calls are TRBV10-3 and TRBJ1-5; D possibly corresponds to TRBD1 (5 bases). CDR1 is ENHRY and CDR2 is SYGVKD in the germline V gene. This CDR3 is 15 amino acids long. V gave up 3 bases and J gave up 7 bases, with 16 bases separating them. The CDR3, as DNA: TGTGCCATCAGTGAATTTGACGGGGGACTACAGCCCCAGCATTTT. This codes for CAISEFDGGLQPQHF.

J is TRBJ2-5 and V is TRBV2; D perhaps matches TRBD1 (5 bases). The V end was cut by 6 bases, the J end by 4 bases, with 12 bases between. Germline CDR1 and CDR2: SNHLY and FYNNEI. The CDR3 runs 13 residues. CDR3 nucleotides: TGTGCCAGCAGCGCAGACAGCGCAGAGACCCAGTACTTC. Translated: CASSADSAETQYF.

Note on this clone: This sample also contains other DNA sequences that code for the same CDR3. CDR3 bases: TGTGCCAGCAGCCCCCGGGACAGAAACAATGAGCAGTTCTTC. It specifies CASSPRDRNNEQFF. This chain connects TRBV7-9 to TRBJ2-1; 7 nucleotides align to TRBD1. Germline V gene sequence: CDR1 SEHNR, CDR2 FQNEAQ (reference sequence). Unmatched junction bases numbered 6, after V lost 5 bases and J lost 5 bases. The CDR3 covers 14 residues. The full variable domain, its missing parts supplied by reference TRBV7-9 and TRBJ2-1, is DTGVSQNPRHKITKRGQNVTFRCDPISEHNRLYWYRQTLGQGPEFLTYFQNEAQLEKSRLLSDRFSAERPKGSFSTLEIQRTEQGDSAMYLCASSPRDRNNEQFFGPGTRLTVL.

This sequence joins TRBV5-4 and TRBJ1-1; D is uncertain. V lost 6 bases, J lost 0 bases, and 9 bases lay in between. The germline gives CDR1 SGHNT, CDR2 YYREEE (reference sequence). The CDR3 runs 13 residues. The DNA of the CDR3 is TGTGCCAGCACCCCCGGGATGAACACTGAAGCTTTCTTT. This sequence encodes CASTPGMNTEAFF.

The chain uses TRBV4-3 and TRBJ2-3, with 7 bases that match TRBD1. With V trimmed by 0 bases and J by 3 bases, 9 bases remained unmatched. This CDR3 has 17 residues. Per germline, CDR1 LGHNA and CDR2 YSLEER. As DNA, the CDR3 is TGCGCCAGCAGCCAAGACAGGGGGAGCATTTTAACAGATACGCAGTATTTT. This encodes CASSQDRGSILTDTQYF.

V gene TRBV12-3 or TRBV12-4 combines with J gene TRBJ1-2; D unclear. V was trimmed by 6 bases and J by 7 bases, leaving 15 bases between them. CDR3 size: 13 residues. The CDR3 loop is CASSLDPVGGYTF. For the CDR3, the DNA is TGTGCCAGCAGCCTAGACCCAGTCGGTGGCTACACCTTC.

J is TRBJ2-2 and V is TRBV4-2, with D maybe TRBD1 (6 bases). This CDR3 is 16 amino acids long. Germline V gene sequence: CDR1 LGHNA, CDR2 YNFKEQ. V was clipped by 4 bases and J by 4 bases, with 16 bases between them. CDR3 region: CASSPPGDISTGELFF. In DNA, the CDR3 is TGTGCCAGCAGCCCGCCCGGGGACATAAGCACCGGGGAGCTGTTTTTT.

This chain connects TRBV28 to TRBJ2-1, with 8 bases fitting TRBD2. The V gene's germline CDR1 is MDHEN and CDR2 SYDVKM. The CDR3 length is 15 residues. Losses at the gene ends were 3 bases for V and 7 bases for J; bases not matched to a gene: 8. The CDR3 is CASSLASGGSNEQFF. The CDR3 DNA reads as TGTGCCAGCAGTTTGGCCAGCGGGGGATCTAATGAGCAGTTCTTC.

This clone was counted only a few times. The chain employs TRBV4-3 and TRBJ1-5, with 7 nucleotides matching TRBD1. This CDR3 comprises 14 residues. Germline trimming cut 0 bases from V and 5 bases from J; bases unmatched to any gene: 1. CDR1 and CDR2 (germline): LGHNA, YSLEER. CDR3 DNA: TGCGCCAGCAGCCAAGACCAGGGGGATCAGCCCCAGCATTTT. This encodes CASSQDQGDQPQHF.